The 26 T cell receptor beta chains presented below share a single source sample, sequenced in a study of hypomethylating agent response in myelodysplastic syndrome. Sequencing was performed with immunoSEQ multiplex PCR; in TCRdb, only in-frame clones are kept and a portion is missing. The sample yields around 3,000 clones, about 85% seen once. This material consisted of bone marrow, taken before or after starting hypomethylating agent treatment for myelodysplastic syndrome (not recorded which). These receptors originate from a human donor with myelodysplastic syndrome.

This clone was counted a single time. The chain uses TRBV7-8 and TRBJ2-1; possibly TRBD1 for D (6 bases). Germline V lookup: CDR1 SGHVS, CDR2 FQNEAQ. The V and J ends lost 1 base and 3 bases respectively, with 19 bases between them. This CDR3 is 18 amino acids long. The CDR3 loop reads CASSLVDSSMLVYNEQFF. CDR3 DNA sequence: TGTGCCAGCAGCTTAGTGGACAGCTCAATGCTCGTCTACAATGAGCAGTTCTTC.

The chain combines TRBV6-5 with TRBJ2-5, with a tentative D call TRBD1 (5 bases). Deletions cut 4 bases from V and 4 bases from J, with 16 bases between. The CDR3 is 15 residues long. Germline CDR1 is MNHEY and CDR2 is SVGAGI. CDR3 sequence: CASSSGAHSSETQYF. In nucleotides, the CDR3 is TGTGCCAGCAGTTCTGGGGCTCATTCCTCAGAGACCCAGTACTTC.

The rearrangement links TRBV4-1 to TRBJ1-1; D is ambiguous. The CDR3 is 16 residues long. From germline, CDR1 is MGHRA and CDR2 YSYEKL. Between the trimmed V and J ends, which lost 6 bases and 11 bases, there was a span of 28 bases. In DNA, the CDR3 is TGCGCCAGCAGACTCACCCCGATCCGGACCGTCGGCTCGGCTTTCTTT. Its translation: CASRLTPIRTVGSAFF.

There are a few counts of this clone. The genes are TRBV6-6 and TRBJ1-2, with 7 bases lining up with TRBD1. V lost 5 bases to trimming and J lost 14 bases; unmatched junction nucleotides: 11. This CDR3 has 12 residues. Germline-derived CDR1 and CDR2 are MNHNY and SVGAGI (reference sequence). Written as DNA, the CDR3 is TGTGCCAGCAGTATTCCGGGACAGTCTATGACCTTC. It yields the protein CASSIPGQSMTF.

J is TRBJ1-3 and V is TRBV10-2; 10 nucleotides agree with TRBD1. Germline CDR1 WSHSY, CDR2 SAAADI. V lost 6 bases, J lost 8 bases, and 10 bases stayed unmatched. The CDR3 is made up of 15 amino acids. In DNA, the CDR3 is TGCGCCAGCAGACCCGGGACAGGGGAGAGGCACACCATATATTTT. Protein sequence: CASRPGTGERHTIYF.

V gene TRBV7-8 combines with J gene TRBJ1-2, with TRBD1 as a possible D gene (5 bases). The ends were cut back, 5 bases at V and 3 bases at J, with 13 bases in the middle. Per the germline V gene, CDR1 is SGHVS and CDR2 is FQNEAQ. This CDR3 comprises 14 residues. The CDR3 is CASSPGGWDYGYTF. The CDR3 bases are TGTGCCAGCAGCCCGGGGGGGTGGGACTATGGCTACACCTTC.

The chain carries TRBV7-3 and TRBJ2-7; a weak D match, TRBD2 (5 bases). CDR3 length equals 13 residues. V was cut by 5 bases and J by 4 bases, with 12 bases left in between. The germline gives CDR1 SGHTA, CDR2 FQGTGA. The CDR3 bases are TGTGCCAGCAGCCCCTCGGGGTCGTACGAGCAGTACTTC. It is translated as CASSPSGSYEQYF.

The V and J genes are TRBV27 and TRBJ2-3; maybe TRBD2 (6 bases). The CDR3 is 13 residues long. The V gene's germline CDR1 is MNHEY and CDR2 SMNVEV (reference sequence). The V and J ends lost 5 bases and 3 bases respectively, with 9 bases between them. The DNA for the CDR3 is TGTGCCAGCAGTAGTCGGGGGACAGATACGCAGTATTTT. Translating it yields CASSSRGTDTQYF.

This chain joins TRBV11-3 and TRBJ1-3, with D perhaps TRBD1 (5 bases). The germline gives CDR1 SGHNT, CDR2 YENEEA. The CDR3 is 15 residues long. Trimming took 7 bases from V and 8 from J, leaving 21 bases between them. The CDR3 here is CASTLRGEVGHTIYF. In DNA, the CDR3 is TGTGCCAGCACCTTGCGAGGGGAGGTCGGACACACCATATATTTT.

The chain is built from TRBV18 and TRBJ2-1; weak D call: TRBD2 (5 bases). The germline V gene has CDR1 KGHSH and CDR2 LQKENI. The length of the CDR3 is 15 residues. Trimming removed 6 bases at V and 0 bases at J, with 12 bases between. CDR3 DNA sequence: TGTGCCAGCTCCTTAGCTGGGAGCTCCTACAATGAGCAGTTCTTC. Residues: CASSLAGSSYNEQFF.

The chain has TRBV27 and TRBJ2-5, with TRBD1 identical over 7 bases. This CDR3 has 14 amino acids. The germline gives CDR1 MNHEY, CDR2 SMNVEV (reference sequence). V trimming: 6 bases; J trimming: 7 bases; junction bases outside the gene matches: 11. CDR3 in amino acids: CASRYRDSSGTQYF. The CDR3 DNA reads as TGTGCCAGCAGATACCGGGACAGCTCGGGGACCCAGTACTTC.

The chain couples TRBV27 to TRBJ2-1, with 14 bases that match TRBD2. The ends lost 5 bases at V and 9 bases at J; junction bases unmatched: 6. The CDR3 loop spans 15 amino acids. Germline values: CDR1 MNHEY, CDR2 SMNVEV (reference sequence). CDR3 DNA: TGTGCCAGCAGTCTAGGGACTAGCGGGGGCACTGAGCAGTTCTTC. The encoded protein is CASSLGTSGGTEQFF.

A word on this clone: Its ends do not fully match the called genes, so a read error is possible. The chain recombines TRBV7-2 with TRBJ2-2, with D perhaps matching TRBD2 (6 bases). Looked up from germline, CDR1 is SGHTA and CDR2 is FQGNSA. This CDR3 has 15 residues. CDR3 amino acids: CASSPRGAKTGELFF. In DNA form, the CDR3 reads TGTGCCAGCAGCCCCCGCGGGGCGAAGACCGGGGAGCTGTTTTTT.

The chain is built from TRBV4-3 and TRBJ2-2; D possibly corresponds to TRBD1 (6 bases). Per germline, CDR1 LGHNA and CDR2 YSLEER. V gave up 0 bases and J gave up 1 base, with 12 bases separating them. There are 17 residues in the CDR3. This CDR3 is CASSQDLQGWNTGELFF. The CDR3 DNA reads TGCGCCAGCAGCCAAGATCTCCAGGGGTGGAACACCGGGGAGCTGTTTTTT.

The table lists this clone with a count of one. The genes are TRBV5-8 and TRBJ2-2, with D tentatively TRBD1 (5 bases). Germline CDR1 SGHTS, CDR2 YDEGEE. The CDR3 covers 17 residues. V lost 0 bases and J 1 base, leaving 13 bases between the germline ends. CDR3 sequence: CASSLEYGAGNTGELFF. CDR3 coding DNA: TGTGCCAGCAGCTTGGAATATGGGGCAGGGAACACCGGGGAGCTGTTTTTT.

This chain uses TRBV4-2 with TRBJ1-5; D might be TRBD1 (5 bases). CDR1 LGHNA and CDR2 YNFKEQ come from the germline V gene. The CDR3 is 16 amino acids. Between the trimmed V and J ends, which lost 0 bases and 9 bases, there was a span of 18 bases. The CDR3 sequence is CASSQDPRDSFRPQHF. In DNA form, the CDR3 reads TGTGCCAGCAGCCAAGATCCTAGGGACTCCTTTAGGCCCCAGCATTTT.

This clone appeared once. V is TRBV6-1 and J is TRBJ2-5; maybe TRBD2 (5 bases). This CDR3 has 15 residues. V was shortened by 5 bases and J by 5 bases, with 18 bases between the two germline ends. Looked up from germline, CDR1 is MNHNS and CDR2 is SASEGT. In nucleotides, the CDR3 is TGTGCCAGCAGTCGTAGCCGGACGGGAAGGGAGACCCAGTACTTC. Translating gives CASSRSRTGRETQYF.

This rearrangement joins TRBV18 to TRBJ2-5; 8 nucleotides agree with TRBD2. The CDR3 consists of 16 residues. Germline lookup yields CDR1 KGHSH and CDR2 LQKENI. Losses at the gene ends were 3 bases for V and 5 bases for J; bases not matched to a gene: 11. The CDR3: CASSPAGGRDRETQYF. The CDR3 coding sequence is TGTGCCAGCTCACCGGCGGGGGGCCGAGACAGGGAGACCCAGTACTTC.

The CDR3 sequence: CASSSAMGGGGYTF. DNA for the CDR3: TGTGCCAGCAGCTCCGCCATGGGGGGTGGCGGCTACACCTTC. The chain couples TRBV11-2 to TRBJ1-2; D is possibly TRBD1 (5 bases). The CDR3 loop spans 14 amino acids. CDR1 and CDR2 from the germline V gene are SGHAT and FQNNGV. The germline V and J ends were trimmed by 4 bases and 8 bases, with 17 bases remaining between them. The full variable domain, with the rest looked up from reference TRBV11-2 and TRBJ1-2, is EAGVAQSPRYKIIEKRQSVAFWCNPISGHATLYWYQQILGQGPKLLIQFQNNGVVDDSQLPKDRFSAERLKGVDSTLKIQPAKLEDSAVYLCASSSAMGGGGYTFGSGTRLTVV.

With respect to this clone: The sample holds other DNA sequences that translate to the same CDR3. This chain joins TRBV6-4 and TRBJ2-3; 13 positions agree with TRBD2. The germline V gene encodes CDR1 MRHNA and CDR2 SNTAGT. The CDR3 is 15 residues long. V dropped 2 bases and J dropped 6; count of bases not matched to a gene: 2. Here the CDR3 reads CASSDTSGGADTQYF. The CDR3 region has the DNA TGTGCCAGCAGTGACACTAGCGGGGGGGCCGATACGCAGTATTTT.

This rearrangement joins TRBV9 to TRBJ2-3; D is perhaps TRBD1 or TRBD2 (5 bases each). The CDR3 is made up of 18 amino acids. The V and J ends lost 3 bases and 0 bases respectively, with 20 bases between them. Germline V gene data show CDR1 as SGDLS and CDR2 as YYNGEE. The CDR3, as DNA: TGTGCCAGCAGCGCAGGGTTGCGGGTGGATCCTAGCACAGATACGCAGTATTTT. It is translated as CASSAGLRVDPSTDTQYF. Full variable domain (remainder filled in from reference TRBV9 and TRBJ2-3): DSGVTQTPKHLITATGQRVTLRCSPRSGDLSVYWYQQSLDQGLQFLIQYYNGEERAKGNILERFSAQQFPDLHSELNLSSLELGDSALYFCASSAGLRVDPSTDTQYFGPGTRLTVL.

The chain is built from TRBV18 and TRBJ2-7, with D tentatively TRBD2 (5 bases). Germline V CDR1 and CDR2: KGHSH, LQKENI. The ends were cut back, 4 bases at V and 3 bases at J, with 10 bases in the middle. The CDR3 is 13 residues long. The CDR3 here is CASSQEAVYEQYF. Written as DNA, the CDR3 is TGTGCCAGCTCACAGGAGGCCGTCTACGAGCAGTACTTC. The whole variable domain, filled in from reference TRBV18 and TRBJ2-7, reads NAGVMQNPRHLVRRRGQEARLRCSPMKGHSHVYWYRQLPEEGLKFMVYLQKENIIDESGMPKERFSAEFPKEGPSILRIQQVVRGDSAAYFCASSQEAVYEQYFGPGTRLTVT.

The chain combines TRBV27 with TRBJ1-2; D perhaps matches TRBD1 (6 bases). Trimming removed 3 bases from V and 4 bases from J, with 15 bases in between. This CDR3 contains 15 residues. Germline V gives CDR1 MNHEY, CDR2 SMNVEV (reference sequence). In nucleotides, the CDR3 is TGTGCCAGCAGTTTTGGAGGGGGGATCCGCTATGGCTACACCTTC. Translated: CASSFGGGIRYGYTF.

In its sample, this clone was seen once. This chain uses TRBV10-3 with TRBJ2-4, with D possibly being TRBD2 (5 bases). V shed 4 bases and J shed 9 bases, with 13 bases lying between them. Germline CDR1 ENHRY, CDR2 SYGVKD. This CDR3 has 13 amino acids. The CDR3 spells CAISVVGSAIQYF. DNA for the CDR3: TGTGCCATCAGTGTGGTGGGGAGCGCCATTCAGTACTTC.

This sequence joins TRBV6-6 and TRBJ1-2; no firm D call. The germline CDR1 and CDR2 sequences are MNHNY and SVGAGI (reference sequence). Trimming cost V 8 bases and J 2 bases, with 9 bases left between them. The CDR3 has 12 amino acids. The CDR3 region is CASSLGNYGYTF. CDR3 sequence (DNA): TGTGCCAGCTCGTTAGGCAACTATGGCTACACCTTC.

The rearrangement links TRBV5-1 to TRBJ2-7, with TRBD1 identical over 8 bases. There are 14 residues in the CDR3. Trimming at V came to 4 bases and at J to 2 bases, leaving 5 bases not matched to a gene. CDR1 is SGHRS, CDR2 YFSETQ, per germline. As DNA, the CDR3 is TGCGCCAGCAGCACCCAGACAGGGGCCTACGAGCAGTACTTC. Residues: CASSTQTGAYEQYF.